This TCR beta chain was recovered during a study of graft-versus-host responses after intestinal transplantation. Study information: Recipients were all induced with anti-thymocyte globulin, then given tacrolimus and steroids for about three years. Regarding the study as a whole: GvH clones appeared in recipient marrow, some first in ileum or blood.

The V gene's germline CDR1 is SGHVS and CDR2 FQNEAQ. Trimming pared 5 bases from V and 4 bases from J, leaving 9 bases between. The CDR3 loop spans 13 amino acids. The authors processed graft tissue to release intraepithelial and lamina propria lymphocytes. Comments on this clone: Its target is not known.

Some clones are missing from TCRdb's copy, which holds only in-frame ones; the method was immunoSEQ multiplex PCR. The profile shows some 7,100 clones, roughly four fifths of them singletons. The input for sequencing was ileum tissue, taken approximately 230 days after intestinal transplant. The sequence was obtained from a human patient who received an intestinal transplant, so some T cells may come from the graft donor. The V call is TRBV7-8, the J call TRBJ2-1; the D gene is possibly TRBD2 (5 bases). The CDR3 nucleotides read TGTGCCAGCAGCCTCGGGATTTACAATGAGCAGTTCTTC. This sequence encodes CASSLGIYNEQFF. The variable domain in full, with the rest retrieved from reference TRBV7-8 and TRBJ2-1, is GAGVSQSPRYKVAKRGQDVALRCDPISGHVSLFWYQQALGQGPEFLTYFQNEAQLDKSGLPSDRFFAERPEGSVSTLKIQRTQQEDSAVYLCASSLGIYNEQFFGPGTRLTVL.